This is a list of T cell receptor beta chains from one sample in a study of control samples from healthy donors and cancer patients. Only in-frame clones appear in the TCRdb table, and some are missing; sequencing was by immunoSEQ multiplex PCR. This table holds roughly 400,000 clones, 90% found once. Sequenced sample: PBMCs. Every receptor here comes from a middle-aged man with head and neck cancer. CDR3s include the opening cysteine and the closing phenylalanine or tryptophan. D genes are given only for firm matches. Expanded clones are given a class, and other clones once, few, many or no size at all.

size: .; J: TRBJ1-1; V: TRBV23-1; D: .; DNA: TGCGCCAGCAGCCCGCCGGGGCTTAACACTGAAGCTTTCTTT; CDR3: CASSPPGLNTEAFF
size: .; J: TRBJ2-1; V: TRBV3-1/TRBV3-2; D: TRBD2; DNA: TGTGCCAGCAGCCCAGCGGGAGGGCCCTATGAGCAGTTCTTC; CDR3: CASSPAGGPYEQFF
size: .; J: TRBJ1-3; V: TRBV9; D: .; DNA: TGTGCCAGCAGCGTATCAGCTCTTGACCCTTTGGGAGACACCATATATTTT; CDR3: CASSVSALDPLGDTIYF
size: .; J: TRBJ2-3; V: TRBV5-1; D: TRBD2; DNA: TGCGCCAGCAGCCCCTCCCCTAGCGGGAGGGATACGCAGTATTTT; CDR3: CASSPSPSGRDTQYF
size: .; J: TRBJ2-1; V: TRBV7-2; D: TRBD1; DNA: TGTGCCAGCAGCCCGGGACAGGGGGCGATATGGAATGAGCAGTTCTTC; CDR3: CASSPGQGAIWNEQFF
size: .; J: TRBJ1-5; V: TRBV9; D: .; DNA: TGTGCCAGCAGCTTACAGGGTCAGGGGCAGCCCCAGCATTTT; CDR3: CASSLQGQGQPQHF
size: .; J: TRBJ1-1; V: TRBV28; D: TRBD1; DNA: TGTGCCAGCAGCGACGGGACAGGGAGGCACACTGAAGCTTTCTTT; CDR3: CASSDGTGRHTEAFF
size: .; J: TRBJ2-7; V: TRBV12-5; D: .; DNA: TGTGCTAGTGTTCTGGAGGGGTCCTACGAGCAGTACTTC; CDR3: CASVLEGSYEQYF
size: .; J: TRBJ1-1; V: TRBV12-3/TRBV12-4; D: .; DNA: TGTGCCAGCAGCCGGAACACTGAAGCTTTCTTT; CDR3: CASSRNTEAFF
size: .; J: TRBJ2-5; V: TRBV19; D: .; DNA: TGTGCCAGTAGTATACTAGGGGGAAAGGAAGAGACCCAGTACTTC; CDR3: CASSILGGKEETQYF
size: .; J: TRBJ1-5; V: TRBV7-2; D: .; DNA: TGTGCCAGCAGCTTAGACGGACGAAGGCAGCCCCAGCATTTT; CDR3: CASSLDGRRQPQHF
size: .; J: TRBJ2-3; V: TRBV19; D: .; DNA: TGTGCCAGTAGTATTGTCGTTGGGAGTCCGCCAGATACGCAGTATTTT; CDR3: CASSIVVGSPPDTQYF
size: once; J: TRBJ1-5; V: TRBV28; D: .; DNA: TGTGCCAGCAGTTTGGCGCTGGGGTTTCAGCCCCAGCATTTT; CDR3: CASSLALGFQPQHF
size: .; J: TRBJ2-3; V: TRBV3-1/TRBV3-2; D: .; DNA: TGTGCCAGCAGCCAGAACTTAAATACGCAGTATTTT; CDR3: CASSQNLNTQYF
size: .; J: TRBJ1-6; V: TRBV2; D: .; DNA: TGTGCCAGGACTCCCCGACTCCTCCACTTT; CDR3: CARTPRLLHF
size: .; J: TRBJ2-3; V: TRBV19; D: .; DNA: TGTGCCAGTAGTATTTCAGGGGGCACAGATACGCAGTATTTT; CDR3: CASSISGGTDTQYF
size: once; J: TRBJ2-7; V: TRBV30; D: .; DNA: TGTGCCTGGGATAAGGGGGGGGACCACTACGAGCAGTACTTC; CDR3: CAWDKGGDHYEQYF
size: .; J: TRBJ2-3; V: TRBV25-1; D: TRBD2; DNA: TGTGCCAGCGCGGGACTAGCGGGCACAGATACGCAGTATTTT; CDR3: CASAGLAGTDTQYF
size: .; J: TRBJ1-2; V: TRBV18; D: .; DNA: TGTGCCAGCTCATCTATCCCAGCGGGCTCCCAGGGGTATGGCTACACCTTC; CDR3: CASSSIPAGSQGYGYTF
size: .; J: TRBJ1-2; V: TRBV19; D: .; DNA: TGTGCCAGTAGTATCTACTCAGGTTCCGGATATGGCTACACCTTC; CDR3: CASSIYSGSGYGYTF
size: .; J: TRBJ1-2; V: TRBV9; D: .; DNA: TGTGCCAGCAGCGCGGGCGGACTAGGCTACACCTTC; CDR3: CASSAGGLGYTF
size: .; J: TRBJ1-1; V: TRBV5-6; D: TRBD1; DNA: TGTGCCAGCAGCTTTTTTGGACAGGCAGCTTTCTTT; CDR3: CASSFFGQAAFF
size: .; J: TRBJ1-1; V: TRBV19; D: .; DNA: TGTGCCAGTAGCAAGCTTTGGGCTTCGAACACTGAAGCTTTCTTT; CDR3: CASSKLWASNTEAFF
size: once; J: TRBJ1-2; V: TRBV19; D: TRBD1; DNA: TGTGCCAGTAGTTCGGGACAGCGGAATTTAAACTATGGCTACACCTTC; CDR3: CASSSGQRNLNYGYTF
size: .; J: TRBJ2-3; V: TRBV30; D: .; DNA: TGTGCCGGGGACTTCCACACAGATACGCAGTATTTT; CDR3: CAGDFHTDTQYF
size: .; J: TRBJ1-2; V: TRBV19; D: .; DNA: TGTGCCAGTAGTATAGTGGGCGAACAGGGCGCTCTCGAAGGCTACACCTTC; CDR3: CASSIVGEQGALEGYTF
size: once; J: TRBJ2-7; V: TRBV19; D: .; DNA: TGTGCCAGTAGTATAGGGGGCATATCCTACGAGCAGTACTTC; CDR3: CASSIGGISYEQYF